Following are 8 T cell receptor beta chains from one sample sequenced in a study of beta chain features in type 1 diabetes. Study-level results: In all four CD4+ subsets, TCRB CDR3 length was significantly, moderately reduced in type 1 diabetes.

No antigen has been identified for these receptors. Expressed TCRB transcripts were sequenced, since all the RNA that had been isolated was reverse transcribed. TCRdb keeps only in-frame clones here, not all; method: immunoSEQ multiplex PCR. This sample has over 600,000 clones, with roughly 12% found just once. The sample was naive CD4+ T cells from blood. The origin of the receptors is a man aged 25-45 years with type 1 diabetes.

This clone was detected only a few times. In the same sample, other DNA sequences code for this CDR3. V is TRBV30 and J is TRBJ1-3, with D hard to call. CDR1 and CDR2 from the germline V gene are GTSNPN and SVGIG (reference sequence). The CDR3 sequence is 13 residues long. V lost 5 bases to trimming and J lost 0 bases, with 8 bases between them. The CDR3 coding sequence is TGTGCCTGGGACCGTGGCTCTGGAAACACCATATATTTT. Amino acid sequence: CAWDRGSGNTIYF.

The chain recombines TRBV6-5 with TRBJ2-3, with TRBD1 matching over 8 bases. CDR1 and CDR2 (germline): MNHEY, SVGAGI. Trimming at V came to 5 bases and at J to 6 bases, leaving 10 bases not matched to a gene. The CDR3 sequence is 15 residues long. CDR3 nucleotides: TGTGCCAGCAGTACCGGACAGGGCAAATCGGATACGCAGTATTTT. Translation: CASSTGQGKSDTQYF.

The chain has TRBV6-5 and TRBJ2-1, with 9 bases fitting TRBD1. The CDR3 extends over 14 amino acids. Looked up from germline, CDR1 is MNHEY and CDR2 is SVGAGI. The ends lost 6 bases at V and 4 bases at J; junction bases unmatched: 4. In DNA, the CDR3 is TGTGCCAGCAGCCGGGGACAGGGTTACAATGAGCAGTTCTTC. Translated, it gives CASSRGQGYNEQFF.

The rearrangement joins TRBV19 to TRBJ2-1; 10 bases are shared with TRBD1. Germline V gene lookup returns CDR1 LNHDA and CDR2 SQIVND (reference sequence). The CDR3 is made up of 16 amino acids. The V segment lost 5 bases and the J segment 5 bases; nucleotides outside the gene matches: 9. Here the CDR3 DNA reads TGTGCCAGTAGTCGAACGCCGGGACAGGGGAACAATGAGCAGTTCTTC. Residues: CASSRTPGQGNNEQFF.

This clone has a handful of counts. This chain uses TRBV5-1 with TRBJ2-1, with D maybe TRBD1 (6 bases). Trimming took off 2 bases at V and 4 bases at J, with 13 bases between the two ends. Germline assignment: CDR1 SGHRS and CDR2 YFSETQ. This CDR3 is 15 amino acids long. CDR3 sequence reads: CASSFRDKLYNEQFF. The CDR3 region has the DNA TGCGCCAGCAGCTTCCGGGACAAGCTTTACAATGAGCAGTTCTTC.

The chain employs TRBV28 and TRBJ1-2; 7 bases are shared with TRBD1. Germline V gives CDR1 MDHEN, CDR2 SYDVKM. CDR3 length: 14 residues. Trimming removed 6 bases from V and 6 bases from J; junction bases left unmatched: 10. CDR3 coding DNA: TGTGCCAGCAGGGAACAGACAGGGAGAGATGGCTACACCTTC. Its translation is CASREQTGRDGYTF.

This sequence joins TRBV4-2 and TRBJ2-7; the D is unclear. Germline V gene data show CDR1 as LGHNA and CDR2 as YNFKEQ. Trimming removed 0 bases from V and 5 bases from J, with 2 bases in between. The CDR3 is made up of 11 amino acids. CDR3 nucleotide sequence: TGTGCCAGCAGCCAAGATCACGAGCAGTACTTC. It is translated as CASSQDHEQYF.

The rearrangement joins TRBV28 to TRBJ2-5; 9 nucleotides agree with TRBD1. From germline, CDR1 is MDHEN and CDR2 SYDVKM. The length of the CDR3 is 16 residues. With V trimmed by 4 bases and J by 5 bases, 11 bases remained unmatched. As DNA, the CDR3 is TGTGCCAGCAGTTCAGGACCGGGACAGGGTTGGGAGACCCAGTACTTC. Translated: CASSSGPGQGWETQYF.